The clone carrying this T cell receptor (beta chain) occurred many times. The CDR3 runs 13 residues. With 3 bases removed from V and 4 bases from J, the gap between germline ends came to 10 bases. CDR1 and CDR2 from the germline V gene are SGHRS and YFSETQ. With template switching, a universal primer site was added, and the cDNA carried unique molecular identifiers. TCRdb reprocessed the 5' RACE reads via MiXCR and lists one record per CDR3 protein. The sample carries roughly 630,000 distinct CDR3 sequences, about 7.1% recorded once. The data belong to a study of identical twins. These data also formed part of another study, on yellow fever vaccine responses in identical twins. That paper adds: Twins' vaccine T cell responses reportedly seemed partly convergent and partly personalized.

The material sequenced was PBMCs. The chain joins TRBV5-1 to TRBJ2-5; D perhaps matches TRBD2 (5 bases). This receptor was taken from a woman aged 18-29 years in good health. The CDR3 DNA reads TGCGCCAGCAGCTCCCTGGCGGGAGAGACCCAGTACTTC. As protein: CASSSLAGETQYF.